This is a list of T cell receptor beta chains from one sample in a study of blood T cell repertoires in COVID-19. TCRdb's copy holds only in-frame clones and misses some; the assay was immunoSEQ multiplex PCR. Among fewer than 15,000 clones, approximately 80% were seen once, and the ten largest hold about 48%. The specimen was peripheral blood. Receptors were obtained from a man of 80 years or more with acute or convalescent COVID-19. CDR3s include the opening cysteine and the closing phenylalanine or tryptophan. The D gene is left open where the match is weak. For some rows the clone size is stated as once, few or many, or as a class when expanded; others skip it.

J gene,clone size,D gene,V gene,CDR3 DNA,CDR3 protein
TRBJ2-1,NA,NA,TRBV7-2,TGTGCCAGCAGCTTAGCAGCGAGGAGCTCCTACAATGAGCAGTTCTTC,CASSLAARSSYNEQFF
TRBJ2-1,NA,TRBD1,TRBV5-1,TGCGCCAGCAGCTTATGGACAGGGGGAGGCAATGAGCAGTTCTTC,CASSLWTGGGNEQFF
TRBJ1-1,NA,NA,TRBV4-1,TGCGCCAGCAGCCCTCTACCGCGAGTCACTGAAGCTTTCTTT,CASSPLPRVTEAFF
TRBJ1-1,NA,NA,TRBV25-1,TGTGCCAGCAGTGAACAGGGTTCCACTGAAGCTTTCTTT,CASSEQGSTEAFF
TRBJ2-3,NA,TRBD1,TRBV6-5,TGTGCCAGCAGTCCCTGGGACAGGGACGGGGATACGCAGTATTTT,CASSPWDRDGDTQYF
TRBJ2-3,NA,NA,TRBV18,TGTGCCAGCTCACCCGACCCAGCGAGTAGCACAGATACGCAGTATTTT,CASSPDPASSTDTQYF
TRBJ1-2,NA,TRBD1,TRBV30,TGTGCCTGGATAGGGGGCAGGGTGGATGGCTACACCTTC,CAWIGGRVDGYTF
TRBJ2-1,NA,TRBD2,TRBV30,TGTGCCTGGACCCGGACTAGCGGGGGGGAAAATGAGCAGTTCTTC,CAWTRTSGGENEQFF
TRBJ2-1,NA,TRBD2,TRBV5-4,TGTGCCAGCAGCTCGGGACTAGCGGGGGGGCCATTGTTCTTC,CASSSGLAGGPLFF
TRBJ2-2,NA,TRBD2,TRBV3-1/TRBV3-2,TGTGCCAGCAGCCGTAGCGGGGGAACTCTCAACACCGGGGAGCTGTTTTTT,CASSRSGGTLNTGELFF
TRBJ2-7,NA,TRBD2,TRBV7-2,TGTGCCAGCAGCACCCTAGCGGGGGGGGTAGTGGAGCAGTACTTC,CASSTLAGGVVEQYF
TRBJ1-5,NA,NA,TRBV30,TGTGCCTGGAGTGTTGGAGGGATTCAGCCCCAGCATTTT,CAWSVGGIQPQHF
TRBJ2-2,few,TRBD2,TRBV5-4,TGTGCCAGCAGCTACCGGACTAGCGGGGTCACCGGGGAGCTGTTTTTT,CASSYRTSGVTGELFF
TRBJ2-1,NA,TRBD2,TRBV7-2,TGTGCCAGCAGCTCCCGGGGGGATGGCGTCTCCTACAATGAGCAGTTCTTC,CASSSRGDGVSYNEQFF
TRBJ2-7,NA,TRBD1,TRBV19,TGTGCCAGCCTACAGACAGGGGGGAACTACGAGCAGTACTTC,CASLQTGGNYEQYF
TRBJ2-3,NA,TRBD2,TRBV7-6,TGTGCCAGCAGCGCACAACCGACTAGCGGGGGCACAGATACGCAGTATTTT,CASSAQPTSGGTDTQYF
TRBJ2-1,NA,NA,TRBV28,TGTGCCACCCAGGGTGACAATGAGCAGTTCTTC,CATQGDNEQFF
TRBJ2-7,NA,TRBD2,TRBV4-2,TGTGCCAGCAGCCGAGACCAGGGACTAGGAACCGAGCAGTACTTC,CASSRDQGLGTEQYF
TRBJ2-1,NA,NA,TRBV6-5,TGTGCCAGCAGTCGACAGAATGAGCAGTTCTTC,CASSRQNEQFF
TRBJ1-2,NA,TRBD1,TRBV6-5,TGTGCCAGCAGTACTCGGACAGGGGCCGACTATGGCTACACCTTC,CASSTRTGADYGYTF
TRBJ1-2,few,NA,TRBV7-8,TGTGCCAGCAGCTTAGCGCGCCAGGGCCTATACATTTTAGATGGCTACACCTTC,CASSLARQGLYILDGYTF
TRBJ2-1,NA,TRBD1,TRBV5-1,TGCGCCAGCAGCCAAACGGACAGGGGTCGTAGCTCCTACAATGAGCAGTTCTTC,CASSQTDRGRSSYNEQFF
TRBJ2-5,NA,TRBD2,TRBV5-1,TGCGCCAGCAGCTTGGTGGGGGGGTTCCAAGAGACCCAGTACTTC,CASSLVGGFQETQYF
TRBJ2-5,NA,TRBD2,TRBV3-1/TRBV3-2,TGTGCCAGCACCAAAGGACTAGCGGGGGGAAAGTGGGAGACCCAGTACTTC,CASTKGLAGGKWETQYF
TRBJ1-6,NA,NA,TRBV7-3,TGTGCCAGCAGCTTAACCGCGGATTCACCCCTCCACTTT,CASSLTADSPLHF
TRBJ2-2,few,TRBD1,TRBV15,TGTGCCACCAGCAGAGGCGGGACAGGGGGCAACACCGGGGAGCTGTTTTTT,CATSRGGTGGNTGELFF
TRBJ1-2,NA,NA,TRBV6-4,TGTGCCAGCAGTGACTCCGTAAATTCTAACTATGGCTACACCTTC,CASSDSVNSNYGYTF
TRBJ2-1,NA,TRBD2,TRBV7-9,TGTGCCAGCAGCTTAGCCCAAGCCCGGGGACTAGCGGGGGGAAGGTTCTTC,CASSLAQARGLAGGRFF
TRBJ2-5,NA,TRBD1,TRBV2,TGTGCCAGCAGGATGGGGACAGGGGTGACCCAGTACTTC,CASRMGTGVTQYF
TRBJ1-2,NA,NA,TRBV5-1,TGCGCCAGCAGCTTGGGCCCAGGGGACTATGGCTACACCTTC,CASSLGPGDYGYTF
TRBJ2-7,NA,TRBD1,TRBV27,TGTGCCAGCAGTTCGTCGACAGGGGGCCCCCCATTC,CASSSSTGGPPF
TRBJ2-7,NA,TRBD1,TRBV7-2,TGTGCCAGCAGCCTCGGGACAGTAAGCTCCTACGAGCAGTACTTC,CASSLGTVSSYEQYF
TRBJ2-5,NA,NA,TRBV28,TGTGCCAGCAGTTTAGACAGACAAGAGACCCAGTACTTC,CASSLDRQETQYF
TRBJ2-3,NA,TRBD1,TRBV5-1,TGCGCCAGCAGCATTGGGGGACAGGATGCAGATACGCAGTATTTT,CASSIGGQDADTQYF
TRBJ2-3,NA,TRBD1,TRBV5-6,TGTGCCAGCAGCTGGGGGACAGGGAGCACAGATACGCAGTATTTT,CASSWGTGSTDTQYF
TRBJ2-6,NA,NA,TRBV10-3,TGTGCCATCAGCACCGAGTCTGGGGCCAACGTCCTGACTTTC,CAISTESGANVLTF
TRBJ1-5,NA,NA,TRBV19,TGTGCCAGTAGTCTCTTCGGCGGGCAGCGGAATCAGCCCCAGCATTTT,CASSLFGGQRNQPQHF
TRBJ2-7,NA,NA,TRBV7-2,TGTGCCAGCAGCCCAGAGCGTTTAAGGGGGCAGTACTTC,CASSPERLRGQYF
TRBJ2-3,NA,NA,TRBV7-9,TGTGCCAGCAGCCGGAGCAGGGGGGTGAGGGGTACGCAGTATTTT,CASSRSRGVRGTQYF
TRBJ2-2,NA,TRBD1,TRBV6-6,TGTGCCAGCAGTCCTACAGGGGGCGCATCCGGGGAGCTGTTTTTT,CASSPTGGASGELFF
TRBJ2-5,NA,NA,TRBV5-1,TGCGCCAGCAGCCTGTTTCGCGAAGAGACCCAGTACTTC,CASSLFREETQYF
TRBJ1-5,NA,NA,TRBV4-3,TGCGCCAGCAGCAAGGAAGGAGGGGATCAGCCCCAGCATTTT,CASSKEGGDQPQHF
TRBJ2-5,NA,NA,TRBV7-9,TGTGCCAGCAGCTTAGGACTACCAGGAAGGGAGACCCAGTACTTC,CASSLGLPGRETQYF
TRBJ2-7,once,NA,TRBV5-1,TGCGCCAGCAGCCCCAGAGGGAGCTCCTACGAGCAGTACTTC,CASSPRGSSYEQYF
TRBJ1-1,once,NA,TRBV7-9,TGTGCCAGCAGCTTAGGTGTGGGGGGCACTGAAGCTTTCTTT,CASSLGVGGTEAFF
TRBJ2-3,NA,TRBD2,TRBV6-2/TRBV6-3,TGTGCCAGCAGTACGACTAGCGGGGGAGATACGCAGTATTTT,CASSTTSGGDTQYF
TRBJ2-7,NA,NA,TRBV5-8,TGTGCCAGCAGCCGTAGCAGGGGGGATATCCGGGAGCAGTACTTC,CASSRSRGDIREQYF
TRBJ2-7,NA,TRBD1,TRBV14,TGTGCCAGCAGCCGCGCGACAGGGCACTACGAGCAGTACTTC,CASSRATGHYEQYF
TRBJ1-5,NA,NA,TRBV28,TGTGCCAGCACTCGGAGTAATCAGCCCCAGCATTTT,CASTRSNQPQHF
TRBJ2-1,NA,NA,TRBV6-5,TGTGCCAGCTCCGATGAGTCCGATGAGCAGTTCTTC,CASSDESDEQFF
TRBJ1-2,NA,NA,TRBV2,TGTGCCAGCAGTGTTCAGGGCTTTTATGGCTACACCTTC,CASSVQGFYGYTF
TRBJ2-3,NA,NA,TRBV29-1,TGCAGCGTTGAAGATCGGAACAGGGTGACAGATACGCAGTATTTT,CSVEDRNRVTDTQYF
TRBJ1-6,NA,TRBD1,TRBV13,TGTGCCAGCAGCCCACAGGGGTATAATTCACCCCTCCACTTT,CASSPQGYNSPLHF